This TCR beta chain stems from a study of vaccination and CD4 T cells after COVID-19. Study-level background: Convalescent individuals exhibited SARS-CoV-2 positivity on nasal swab PCR, with fewer than ten mild and one severe presentation.

This CDR3 contains 11 residues. In germline, CDR1 is MGHDK, CDR2 SYGVNS. V lost 4 bases and J 5 bases, leaving 5 bases between the germline ends. TCRdb reprocessed the PCR reads with MiXCR, giving one entry per CDR3 protein. The sample contains about 18,000 distinct CDR3 sequences, about 60% of which appear only once. This sequence joins TRBV25-1 and TRBJ1-2; D unclear. The sequencing used CD4+ T cells from blood, collected after SARS-CoV-2 vaccination. This clonotype was obtained from a human donor who had recovered from COVID-19. CDR3 in DNA: TGTGCCAGCAGTGCGGGTTATGGCTACACCTTC. As protein: CASSAGYGYTF.